This TCR beta chain was sequenced in a study of T-cell memory formation after mild COVID-19. Study background: Among the donors, TCR clusters were largely specific to each donor.

It was 5'RACE with constant-segment primers that produced the TCR alpha and TCR beta cDNA libraries, which carried sample barcodes and UMIs. TCRdb reanalysed the 5' RACE reads using MiXCR and keeps one entry per CDR3 protein. This table holds about 350,000 distinct CDR3 sequences, 25% to 30% found once. The CDR3 has 22 residues. Whole-study findings and limits: The study detected some responding clones in pre-infection memory, suggesting cross-reactive memory joined.

This clonotype was seen a few times. Its target is unknown. Sequenced sample: PBMCs or a T cell subset sorted from them (not recorded which). The V call is TRBV21-1, the J call TRBJ2-1; TRBD2 reflects the table's D call only, with no check against the DNA. TRBV21-1 is classified as a pseudogene. The source of this sequence is an adult woman who had mild COVID-19 (a few samples of this study predate the infection). Cell type and time point are not known. The CDR3 DNA reads as TGTGCCAGCAGCAAAGGGGCCTCACAGGGACGACTAGCGGGAGAACCTAGCAATGAGCAGTTCTTC. It specifies CASSKGASQGRLAGEPSNEQFF.